This T cell receptor beta chain emerged from a study of Ad26.COV2.S vaccination and SARS-CoV-2 variants. Study details: Ad26.COV2.S was injected intramuscularly once or twice, 56 days apart.

The repertoire was sequenced with immunoSEQ multiplex PCR; TCRdb's copy has only in-frame clones and lacks some. This sample carries about 390,000 clones, approximately 90% of them seen once, and the ten largest clones take less than 2%. This CDR3 has 15 amino acids. In germline, CDR1 is MNHEY, CDR2 SMNVEV (reference sequence). Trimming pared 4 bases from V and 0 bases from J, leaving 10 bases between. Sample treatment: roughly 20 received Ad26.COV2.S at low or high dose, single or two shots; about 5 received placebo; per-sample allocation not given. Day 63 after the first injection of vaccine or placebo was the sampling time.

The sample here was peripheral blood, taken in a trial of Ad26.COV2.S vaccine versus placebo. The sequence was obtained from a person aged 18-60 years who received the Ad26.COV2.S COVID-19 vaccine or a placebo. This sequence joins TRBV27 and TRBJ2-1, with a weak D call TRBD2 (5 bases). The chain's CDR3 is CASSSLGVSYNEQFF. In nucleotides, the CDR3 is TGTGCCAGCAGTTCCCTCGGGGTCTCCTACAATGAGCAGTTCTTC.